This T cell receptor (beta chain) came from a study of response to subunit inactivated influenza vaccine. This clonotype was found a few times. Its cognate antigen is unknown. TCRdb fed the RT-PCR reads into MiXCR, producing one record per CDR3 protein. This repertoire shows fewer than 250,000 distinct CDR3 sequences, around 14% found once; its top ten account for approximately 24%. General study results and limits: It was the authors' suggestion that each seasonal influenza vaccination recruits few new T cells.

V lost 0 bases and J lost 7; bases outside the gene matches: 11. The CDR3 has 16 residues. Germline V gene lookup returns CDR1 LGHDT and CDR2 YNNKEL (reference sequence). The sequence derives from a man aged 50 to 59 who received an inactivated influenza vaccine. The material sequenced was CD8+ T cells sorted from PBMCs, taken 5 to 6 days after vaccination. The chain couples TRBV3-1 to TRBJ2-5, with 7 bases fitting TRBD1. The CDR3 nucleotides are TGTGCCAGCAGCCAAGATTCCAAGGGGGCTATCGGGACCCAGTACTTC. It specifies CASSQDSKGAIGTQYF.